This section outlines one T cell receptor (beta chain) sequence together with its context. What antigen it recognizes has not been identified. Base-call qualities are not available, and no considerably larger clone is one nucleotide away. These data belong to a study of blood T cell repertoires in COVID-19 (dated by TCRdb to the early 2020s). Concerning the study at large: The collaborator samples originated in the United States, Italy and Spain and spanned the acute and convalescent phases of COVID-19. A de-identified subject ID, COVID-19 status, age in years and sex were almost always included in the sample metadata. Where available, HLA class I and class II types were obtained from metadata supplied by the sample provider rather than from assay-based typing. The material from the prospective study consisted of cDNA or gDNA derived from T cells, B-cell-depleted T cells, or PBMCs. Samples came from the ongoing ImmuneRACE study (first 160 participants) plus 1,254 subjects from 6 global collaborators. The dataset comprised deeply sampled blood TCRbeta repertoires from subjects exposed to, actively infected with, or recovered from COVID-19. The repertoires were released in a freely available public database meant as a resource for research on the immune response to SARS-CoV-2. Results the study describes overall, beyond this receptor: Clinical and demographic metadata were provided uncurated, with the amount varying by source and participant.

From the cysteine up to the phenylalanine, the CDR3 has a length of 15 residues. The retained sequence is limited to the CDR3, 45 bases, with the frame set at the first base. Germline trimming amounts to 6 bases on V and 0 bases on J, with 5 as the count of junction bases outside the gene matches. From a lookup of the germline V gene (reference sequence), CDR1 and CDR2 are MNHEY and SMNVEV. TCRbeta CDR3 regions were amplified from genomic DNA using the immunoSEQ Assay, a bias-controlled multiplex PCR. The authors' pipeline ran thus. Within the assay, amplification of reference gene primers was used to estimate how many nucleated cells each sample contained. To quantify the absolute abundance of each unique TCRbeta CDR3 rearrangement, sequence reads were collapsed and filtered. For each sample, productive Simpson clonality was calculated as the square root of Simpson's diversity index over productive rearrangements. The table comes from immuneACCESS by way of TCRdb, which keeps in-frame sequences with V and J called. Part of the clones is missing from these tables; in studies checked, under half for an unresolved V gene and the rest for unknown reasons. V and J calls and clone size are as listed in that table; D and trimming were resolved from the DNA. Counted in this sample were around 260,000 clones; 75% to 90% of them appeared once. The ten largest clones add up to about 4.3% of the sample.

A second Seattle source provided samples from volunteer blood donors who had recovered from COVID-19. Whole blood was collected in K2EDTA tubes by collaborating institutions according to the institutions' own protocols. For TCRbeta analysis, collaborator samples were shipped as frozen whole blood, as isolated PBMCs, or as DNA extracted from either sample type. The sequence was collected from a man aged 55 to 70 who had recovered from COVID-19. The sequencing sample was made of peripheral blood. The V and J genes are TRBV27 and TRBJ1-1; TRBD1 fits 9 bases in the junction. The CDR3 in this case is CASRQQGALNTEAFF. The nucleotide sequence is TGTGCCAGCAGACAACAGGGGGCGTTGAACACTGAAGCTTTCTTT.